This is a list of T cell receptor beta chains from one sample in a study of CXCR3-negative and CXCR3-positive naive CD8 T cells. No DNA is given; TCRdb re-called the 5' RACE reads and lists each CDR3 protein once. This repertoire includes under 150,000 distinct CDR3 sequences. The source material was naive CXCR3+ CD8+ T cells from blood. Receptor source: a human donor in good health. Some clones in this sample may be carry-over from other donors' samples. The CDR3 runs from the conserved cysteine through the conserved F or W. The order of the fields is CDR3 protein, V gene, J gene.

CDR3 protein: CASSYSVAGIDEQYF; V gene: TRBV6-2/TRBV6-3; J gene: TRBJ2-7
CDR3 protein: CASSLIRRSYNEQFF; V gene: TRBV7-3; J gene: TRBJ2-1
CDR3 protein: CASSQGLAGTYEQYF; V gene: TRBV6-2/TRBV6-3; J gene: TRBJ2-7
CDR3 protein: CASSLQGGPEAFF; V gene: TRBV7-3; J gene: TRBJ1-1
CDR3 protein: CASSQDPAGSTDTQYF; V gene: TRBV4-2; J gene: TRBJ2-3
CDR3 protein: CASSLLGRDTPGGSNQPQHF; V gene: TRBV7-3; J gene: TRBJ1-5
CDR3 protein: CASSWNRMGNQPQHF; V gene: TRBV27; J gene: TRBJ1-5
CDR3 protein: CASRTGSTDTQYF; V gene: TRBV6-5; J gene: TRBJ2-3
CDR3 protein: CASSLDAGITDTQYF; V gene: TRBV7-2; J gene: TRBJ2-3
CDR3 protein: CASTSGGRKTQYF; V gene: TRBV6-1; J gene: TRBJ2-5
CDR3 protein: CASSYLQGAWDTQYF; V gene: TRBV6-5; J gene: TRBJ2-3
CDR3 protein: CSVDVPNSYNEQFF; V gene: TRBV29-1; J gene: TRBJ2-1
CDR3 protein: CASSSYGGSGEQYF; V gene: TRBV7-6; J gene: TRBJ2-7
CDR3 protein: CASSPWTGSTGELFF; V gene: TRBV12-3/TRBV12-4; J gene: TRBJ2-2
CDR3 protein: CASSRSDRGLSEAFF; V gene: TRBV7-9; J gene: TRBJ1-1
CDR3 protein: CASSYSLTGHQPQHF; V gene: TRBV6-2/TRBV6-3; J gene: TRBJ1-5
CDR3 protein: CASSLDLLAGGQDTQYF; V gene: TRBV11-2; J gene: TRBJ2-3
CDR3 protein: CASSLYLTVGGSNQPQHF; V gene: TRBV7-2; J gene: TRBJ1-5
CDR3 protein: CSADRVYNYGYTF; V gene: TRBV29-1; J gene: TRBJ1-2
CDR3 protein: CASSSLRGGSNTEAFF; V gene: TRBV7-9; J gene: TRBJ1-1
CDR3 protein: CASSYFGTGTYEQYF; V gene: TRBV2; J gene: TRBJ2-7
CDR3 protein: CASSPGTGNTEAFF; V gene: TRBV28; J gene: TRBJ1-1
CDR3 protein: CASSQGTSGTGDTQYF; V gene: TRBV5-1; J gene: TRBJ2-3
CDR3 protein: CASSVWTGANTEAFF; V gene: TRBV25-1; J gene: TRBJ1-1
CDR3 protein: CASSLVETAYEQYF; V gene: TRBV28; J gene: TRBJ2-7
CDR3 protein: CASSLAESYEQYF; V gene: TRBV6-5; J gene: TRBJ2-7
CDR3 protein: CASSSPAGLQDEQYF; V gene: TRBV28; J gene: TRBJ2-7
CDR3 protein: CASSPLSGSSYNEQFF; V gene: TRBV5-6; J gene: TRBJ2-1
CDR3 protein: CSARDAVGSYNSPLHF; V gene: TRBV20-1; J gene: TRBJ1-6
CDR3 protein: CASSQTLGVAGYTF; V gene: TRBV7-9; J gene: TRBJ1-2
CDR3 protein: CASIPPGQGTGELFF; V gene: TRBV10-2; J gene: TRBJ2-2
CDR3 protein: CASSEPGNSPLHF; V gene: TRBV2; J gene: TRBJ1-6
CDR3 protein: CASLRGTEAFF; V gene: TRBV6-2/TRBV6-3; J gene: TRBJ1-1
CDR3 protein: CASSQDSGGSADTQYF; V gene: TRBV4-3; J gene: TRBJ2-3
CDR3 protein: CASSLGGWSGYTF; V gene: TRBV7-8; J gene: TRBJ1-2
CDR3 protein: CASSPAGGLNEKLFF; V gene: TRBV7-9; J gene: TRBJ1-4
CDR3 protein: CASTGKREGFENEQFF; V gene: TRBV6-2/TRBV6-3; J gene: TRBJ2-1
CDR3 protein: CASSVGQNYGYTF; V gene: TRBV9; J gene: TRBJ1-2
CDR3 protein: CASSQTSSGEQFF; V gene: TRBV6-6; J gene: TRBJ2-1
CDR3 protein: CATSPLERGGPFF; V gene: TRBV15; J gene: TRBJ1-1
CDR3 protein: CASSDSTLNYGYTF; V gene: TRBV12-3/TRBV12-4; J gene: TRBJ1-2
CDR3 protein: CASRSGDSYNEQFF; V gene: TRBV6-6; J gene: TRBJ2-1
CDR3 protein: CASSLGTGVDQPQHF; V gene: TRBV7-3; J gene: TRBJ1-5
CDR3 protein: CSARDRWGTSGNTIYF; V gene: TRBV20-1; J gene: TRBJ1-3
CDR3 protein: CSVEPAAYGYTF; V gene: TRBV29-1; J gene: TRBJ1-2
CDR3 protein: CASRDNSHSGSFEQFF; V gene: TRBV28; J gene: TRBJ2-1
CDR3 protein: CASRLKGNQPQHF; V gene: TRBV19; J gene: TRBJ1-5
CDR3 protein: CASSPRWREDTEAFF; V gene: TRBV25-1; J gene: TRBJ1-1
CDR3 protein: CSVEDGRGNTQYF; V gene: TRBV29-1; J gene: TRBJ2-3
CDR3 protein: CSANRRLQGIEPQHF; V gene: TRBV20-1; J gene: TRBJ1-5
CDR3 protein: CASSALPRDEAFF; V gene: TRBV7-2; J gene: TRBJ1-1
CDR3 protein: CASTTASYEQYF; V gene: TRBV6-2/TRBV6-3; J gene: TRBJ2-7
CDR3 protein: CSVVETYNEQFF; V gene: TRBV20-1; J gene: TRBJ2-1
CDR3 protein: CASSWIADYNEQFF; V gene: TRBV12-3/TRBV12-4; J gene: TRBJ2-1
CDR3 protein: CASSLQGGTEAFF; V gene: TRBV6-5; J gene: TRBJ1-1
CDR3 protein: CASKGADSTDTQYF; V gene: TRBV21-1; J gene: TRBJ2-3
CDR3 protein: CASSLLGQPDTQYF; V gene: TRBV6-6; J gene: TRBJ2-3
CDR3 protein: CASSLMARETQYF; V gene: TRBV7-3; J gene: TRBJ2-5
CDR3 protein: CASSLGTSGRSIYNEQFF; V gene: TRBV4-1; J gene: TRBJ2-1